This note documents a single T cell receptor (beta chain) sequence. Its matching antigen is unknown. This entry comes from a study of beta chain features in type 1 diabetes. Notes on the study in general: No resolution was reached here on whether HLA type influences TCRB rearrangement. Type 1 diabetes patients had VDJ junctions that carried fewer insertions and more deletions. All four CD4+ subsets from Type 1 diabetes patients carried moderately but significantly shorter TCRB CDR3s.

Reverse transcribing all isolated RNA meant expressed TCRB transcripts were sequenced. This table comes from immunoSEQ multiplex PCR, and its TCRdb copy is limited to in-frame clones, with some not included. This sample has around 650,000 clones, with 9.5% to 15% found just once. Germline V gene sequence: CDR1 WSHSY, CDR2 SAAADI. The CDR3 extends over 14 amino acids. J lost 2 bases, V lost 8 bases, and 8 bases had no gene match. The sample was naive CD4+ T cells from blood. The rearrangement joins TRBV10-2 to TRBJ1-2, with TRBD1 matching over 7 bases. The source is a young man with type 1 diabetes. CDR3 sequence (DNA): TGCGCCAGCGTGGCCCCGGGACAGAACTATGGCTACACCTTC. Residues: CASVAPGQNYGYTF.